Following are 9 T cell receptor beta chains from one sample sequenced in a study of shared clonotypes between healthy human individuals. Using immunoSEQ multiplex PCR, the repertoire was profiled, and TCRdb retains in-frame clones only, with some absent. This sample carries some 2 million clones, approximately 94% of them seen once, and the ten largest clones take 0.9% to 1.4%. Naive CD8 cells, CD45RO-negative and positively selected for CCR7, excluded terminally differentiated effector memory CD45RA+ cells. Sequenced sample: naive CD8+ T cells sorted from blood. These receptors were collected from a young man in good health.

This chain uses TRBV7-2 with TRBJ1-5; D perhaps matches TRBD1 (6 bases). V lost 3 bases to trimming and J lost 5 bases, with 11 bases between them. Germline V CDR1 and CDR2: SGHTA, FQGNSA. The CDR3 totals 14 residues. The chain's CDR3 is CASSLSDSYQPQHF. CDR3 coding DNA: TGTGCCAGCAGCTTGTCGGACAGCTATCAGCCCCAGCATTTT.

V usage is TRBV11-2 and J usage is TRBJ1-5; D is ambiguous. The CDR3 covers 13 residues. Trimming cost V 1 base and J 6 bases, with 7 bases left between them. Germline V gives CDR1 SGHAT, CDR2 FQNNGV. The CDR3 here is CASSLVRGQPQHF. CDR3 nucleotide sequence: TGTGCCAGCAGCTTAGTTAGAGGTCAGCCCCAGCATTTT.

V usage is TRBV29-1 and J usage is TRBJ2-3, with TRBD1 matching 9 bases. Germline V lookup: CDR1 SQVTM, CDR2 ANQGSEA. CDR3 length: 15 amino acids. Losses at the gene ends were 2 bases for V and 2 bases for J; bases not matched to a gene: 5. The CDR3 region has the DNA TGCAGCGTTGAACGGACAGGGGATCCCACAGATACGCAGTATTTT. Translation gives CSVERTGDPTDTQYF.

The J gene is TRBJ2-1, the V gene TRBV5-1; a possible D gene is TRBD2 (5 bases). CDR1 SGHRS and CDR2 YFSETQ come from the germline V gene. This CDR3 has 18 residues. The V end was cut by 0 bases, the J end by 0 bases, with 16 bases between. The DNA for the CDR3 is TGCGCCAGCAGCTTGGCCCTAAGGAGCGGAAGCTCCTACAATGAGCAGTTCTTC. It translates to CASSLALRSGSSYNEQFF. Complete variable domain (other parts from reference TRBV5-1 and TRBJ2-1): KAGVTQTPRYLIKTRGQQVTLSCSPISGHRSVSWYQQTPGQGLQFLFEYFSETQRNKGNFPGRFSGRQFSNSRSEMNVSTLELGDSALYLCASSLALRSGSSYNEQFFGPGTRLTVL.

The DNA of the CDR3 is TGTGCCAGCAGCTTGGGTCGGGAGGGGGCCTACAATGAGCAGTTCTTC. Amino acid sequence: CASSLGREGAYNEQFF. The chain uses TRBV5-6 and TRBJ2-1; 8 nucleotides agree with TRBD2. With V trimmed by 0 bases and J by 2 bases, 4 bases remained unmatched. The CDR3 length is 16 residues. CDR1 is SGHDT and CDR2 is YYEEEE in the germline V gene.

V gene TRBV15 combines with J gene TRBJ2-5, with a weak D call TRBD1 (6 bases). CDR1 is LNHNV, CDR2 YYDKDF, per germline (reference sequence). This CDR3 contains 15 residues. Trimming took off 1 base at V and 4 bases at J, with 13 bases between the two ends. The CDR3 DNA sequence: TGTGCCACCAGCAGAGTTCGACAGGCTACAGAGACCCAGTACTTC. Translating gives CATSRVRQATETQYF.

This chain joins TRBV2 and TRBJ1-2; D gene uncertain. V shed 3 bases and J shed 5 bases, with 13 bases lying between them. CDR1 is SNHLY and CDR2 is FYNNEI in the germline V gene. The CDR3 totals 14 residues. CDR3: CASSDEESTYGYTF. DNA of the CDR3: TGTGCCAGCAGTGATGAGGAGTCGACTTATGGCTACACCTTC.

The genes are TRBV9 and TRBJ2-3; TRBD2 aligns across 9 bases. Germline V gives CDR1 SGDLS, CDR2 YYNGEE. The CDR3 is 16 amino acids. V was pared by 0 bases and J by 3 bases, with 5 bases of the junction left unmatched. The CDR3 protein is CASSVEAGGLTDTQYF. DNA for the CDR3: TGTGCCAGCAGCGTAGAGGCGGGAGGGTTAACAGATACGCAGTATTTT.

On this clone itself: The sample holds other DNA sequences that translate to the same CDR3. The J gene is TRBJ2-3, the V gene TRBV7-9; tentatively, D is TRBD2 (6 bases). With 3 bases removed from V and 9 bases from J, the gap between germline ends came to 10 bases. This CDR3 has 12 amino acids. CDR1 is SEHNR and CDR2 is FQNEAQ in the germline V gene (reference sequence). This chain's CDR3 is CASSLAGGTQYF. Written as DNA, the CDR3 is TGTGCCAGCAGCTTGGCAGGAGGGACGCAGTATTTT.